A selection of T cell receptor beta chains follows, all from one sample in a study of blood T cell repertoires in COVID-19. TCRdb's table, derived via immunoSEQ multiplex PCR, lists solely in-frame clones and lacks some. Among around 180,000 clones, around 74% were seen once, and the ten largest hold around 3%. Sequencing input: peripheral blood. The receptor set was obtained from a woman aged 80 or over with acute or convalescent COVID-19. Each CDR3 is given with its conserved first and last residue. The D gene is left open where the match is weak. Rows give clone size only sometimes, using once, few, many, or a class for an expanded clone.

D: NA; size: few; J: TRBJ2-5; V: TRBV4-1; DNA: TGCGCCAGCAGCCTTACGGGAGTGGGGCCAGAGACCCAGTACTTC; CDR3: CASSLTGVGPETQYF
D: TRBD2; size: NA; J: TRBJ2-1; V: TRBV5-1; DNA: TGCGCCAGCAGCTTGGCCGGGACTAGCGGGAGCAATGAGCAGTTCTTC; CDR3: CASSLAGTSGSNEQFF
D: TRBD1; size: NA; J: TRBJ2-3; V: TRBV14; DNA: TGTGCCAGCAACCCTTCGACAGGGGCAGATACGCAGTATTTT; CDR3: CASNPSTGADTQYF
D: TRBD1; size: NA; J: TRBJ1-1; V: TRBV19; DNA: TGTGCCAGTAGTATAGAAGCGACAGGGATAGCTGAAGCTTTCTTT; CDR3: CASSIEATGIAEAFF
D: TRBD2; size: NA; J: TRBJ2-1; V: TRBV5-6; DNA: TGTGCCAGCAGCTTGGGGACTAGCGTATACAATGAGCAGTTCTTC; CDR3: CASSLGTSVYNEQFF
D: TRBD1; size: NA; J: TRBJ1-4; V: TRBV11-2; DNA: TGTGCCAGCAGCCAATCACAGGGGATTGAAAAACTGTTTTTT; CDR3: CASSQSQGIEKLFF
D: NA; size: once; J: TRBJ1-5; V: TRBV3-1/TRBV3-2; DNA: TGTGCCAGCAGCCCCACAGTTAGCAATCAGCCCCAGCATTTT; CDR3: CASSPTVSNQPQHF
D: TRBD2; size: NA; J: TRBJ2-1; V: TRBV5-4; DNA: TGTGCCAGCAGCTTGGGGGGGACTAGCGGGAAGACTCCTTTCTTC; CDR3: CASSLGGTSGKTPFF
D: TRBD1; size: few; J: TRBJ2-7; V: TRBV6-5; DNA: TGTGCCAGCAGCGACGAAGGGACAGCTCACTACGAGCAGTACTTC; CDR3: CASSDEGTAHYEQYF
D: TRBD1; size: NA; J: TRBJ2-7; V: TRBV19; DNA: TGTGCCAGTAGTTTGGGACAGTTATACGAGCAGTACTTC; CDR3: CASSLGQLYEQYF
D: NA; size: NA; J: TRBJ2-7; V: TRBV7-2; DNA: TGTGCCAGCAGCGCCGAGGGAGGTGGTATATACGAGCAGTACTTC; CDR3: CASSAEGGGIYEQYF
D: NA; size: NA; J: TRBJ1-1; V: TRBV27; DNA: TGTGCCAGCAGATGGACACACTCGAACACTGAAGCTTTCTTT; CDR3: CASRWTHSNTEAFF
D: NA; size: once; J: TRBJ2-3; V: TRBV20-1; DNA: TGCAGTGCTAGTCGGGAAAGCACAGATACGCAGTATTTT; CDR3: CSASRESTDTQYF
D: NA; size: NA; J: TRBJ2-3; V: TRBV7-2; DNA: TGTGCCAGCAGCTTAGAGGGGGACGGCGCAGATACGCAGTATTTT; CDR3: CASSLEGDGADTQYF
D: TRBD2; size: NA; J: TRBJ2-5; V: TRBV5-6; DNA: TGTGCCAGCAGCTGGACTAGCGGGAGCGAGACCCAGTACTTC; CDR3: CASSWTSGSETQYF
D: TRBD1; size: NA; J: TRBJ2-7; V: TRBV19; DNA: TGTGCCAGTAGTATAGATCCTAGGACAGGTCTCTACGAGCAGTACTTC; CDR3: CASSIDPRTGLYEQYF
D: NA; size: once; J: TRBJ1-2; V: TRBV7-2; DNA: TGTGCCAGCAGCTTGCCGGGTTATGGCTACACCTTC; CDR3: CASSLPGYGYTF
D: NA; size: NA; J: TRBJ2-1; V: TRBV29-1; DNA: TGCAGCGTTGAGGTTCAGGGGCCCAATGAGCAGTTCTTC; CDR3: CSVEVQGPNEQFF
D: TRBD1; size: NA; J: TRBJ2-5; V: TRBV10-3; DNA: TGTGCCATCAGCCCGACAGGGGGCGAAGAGACCCAGTACTTC; CDR3: CAISPTGGEETQYF
D: NA; size: once; J: TRBJ1-2; V: TRBV2; DNA: TGTGCCAGCAGTGATACAGACCACAACTATGGCTACACCTTC; CDR3: CASSDTDHNYGYTF
D: TRBD1; size: NA; J: TRBJ2-3; V: TRBV30; DNA: TGTGCCGTGGGGATGGGACAGGGGGTCGCAGATACGCAGTATTTT; CDR3: CAVGMGQGVADTQYF
D: NA; size: NA; J: TRBJ2-7; V: TRBV4-1; DNA: TGCGCCAGCAGCCAAGATCTTGCCTACGAGCAGTACTTC; CDR3: CASSQDLAYEQYF
D: TRBD2; size: medium-sized; J: TRBJ2-1; V: TRBV11-2; DNA: TGTGCCAGCAGCTTAACCCCAGCGGGACGGCAGTTCTTC; CDR3: CASSLTPAGRQFF
D: TRBD2; size: once; J: TRBJ2-3; V: TRBV7-8; DNA: TGTGCCAGCAGCTTATTAGGCGATGTGGGCGGGAGTAGGTATTTT; CDR3: CASSLLGDVGGSRYF
D: NA; size: NA; J: TRBJ2-2; V: TRBV6-5; DNA: TGTGCCAGCAGTTGGGCTGGCAGGACCGGGGAGCTGTTTTTT; CDR3: CASSWAGRTGELFF
D: NA; size: once; J: TRBJ2-5; V: TRBV7-9; DNA: TGTGCCAGCAGCTTAGCTTCCGAGGAGACCCAGTACTTC; CDR3: CASSLASEETQYF
D: TRBD1; size: NA; J: TRBJ1-2; V: TRBV28; DNA: TGTGCCAGCAGTTTTGACAGGGGAAGTGATGGCTACACCTTC; CDR3: CASSFDRGSDGYTF
D: TRBD2; size: NA; J: TRBJ2-2; V: TRBV11-2; DNA: TGTGCCAGCAGCTTTCAGGGAGGGTATGACGGGGAGCTGTTTTTT; CDR3: CASSFQGGYDGELFF
D: NA; size: NA; J: TRBJ2-7; V: TRBV5-1; DNA: TGCGCCAGCAGCTTCGGGACAGCGGGCGAGCAGTACTTC; CDR3: CASSFGTAGEQYF
D: TRBD1; size: NA; J: TRBJ1-3; V: TRBV10-3; DNA: TGTGCCATCAGTGGGGGGACAGGGGGCTCTGGAAACACCATATATTTT; CDR3: CAISGGTGGSGNTIYF
D: NA; size: NA; J: TRBJ2-7; V: TRBV27; DNA: TGTGCCACCCTGACTGTGAACTACGAGCAGTACTTC; CDR3: CATLTVNYEQYF
D: NA; size: NA; J: TRBJ2-1; V: TRBV9; DNA: TGTGCCAGCAGCGTAGCAGGGGCACCCTACAATGAGCAGTTCTTC; CDR3: CASSVAGAPYNEQFF
D: NA; size: few; J: TRBJ2-1; V: TRBV27; DNA: TGTGCCAGCAGTCCCACTAGGAATGAGCAGTTCTTC; CDR3: CASSPTRNEQFF
D: TRBD1; size: NA; J: TRBJ1-1; V: TRBV5-4; DNA: TGTGCCAGCAGCTTTCAGGGGGCGAACACTGAAGCTTTCTTT; CDR3: CASSFQGANTEAFF
D: NA; size: once; J: TRBJ1-1; V: TRBV28; DNA: TGTGCCAGCAGTCTCCCGGGGGTGAACACTGAAGCTTTCTTT; CDR3: CASSLPGVNTEAFF
D: NA; size: NA; J: TRBJ2-1; V: TRBV6-4; DNA: TGTGCCAGCAGTGACGGGCAGGGTTCCTACAATGAGCAGTTCTTC; CDR3: CASSDGQGSYNEQFF
D: TRBD1; size: once; J: TRBJ2-3; V: TRBV5-1; DNA: TGCGCCAGCAGCTCCTCACAGGGGGCCGGCACAGATACGCAGTATTTT; CDR3: CASSSSQGAGTDTQYF
D: TRBD1; size: NA; J: TRBJ2-7; V: TRBV6-5; DNA: TGTGCCAGCAGAACGGGACAGCGCTCCTACGAGCAGTACTTC; CDR3: CASRTGQRSYEQYF
D: TRBD2; size: NA; J: TRBJ2-7; V: TRBV5-4; DNA: TGTGCCAGCAGCTTGGAGGGGAGGGATTTAGGCAAGCAGTACTTC; CDR3: CASSLEGRDLGKQYF
D: NA; size: NA; J: TRBJ2-1; V: TRBV24-1; DNA: TGTGCCACCAGTCCGGGTTGGCTTACAGAGCAGTTCTTC; CDR3: CATSPGWLTEQFF